What follows are 7 T cell receptor beta chains derived from one specimen sequenced in a study of human T cells and chemical hapten exposure. MiXCR was run by TCRdb on the RACE reads, yielding one entry per CDR3 protein. The sample holds tens of thousands of distinct CDR3 sequences, around an eighth seen once. Time point indicated: pre-sensitization, week 0. Stated treatment: therapeutic diphenylcyclopropenone sensitization with weekly scalp DPC. The specimen was whole blood, collected in connection with sensitization to the hapten diphenylcyclopropenone (DPC). Receptor source: a woman in her 30s with alopecia areata. Some clones in this sample may be carry-over from other donors' samples.

This clonotype showed up many times. V and J are TRBV24-1 and TRBJ1-5; D is unclear. Germline CDR1 and CDR2: KGHDR and SFDVKD. The CDR3 runs 15 residues. Trimming shortened V by 3 bases and J by 7 bases, and 15 bases separated the two germline ends. Here the CDR3 DNA reads TGTGCCACCAGTGATAGGAGTCGCGGATCGCAGCCCCAGCATTTT. It is translated as CATSDRSRGSQPQHF.

This clonotype was seen a few times. The chain joins TRBV27 to TRBJ2-1; D is perhaps TRBD2 (6 bases). This CDR3 spans 15 amino acids. Germline V gene lookup returns CDR1 MNHEY and CDR2 SMNVEV (reference sequence). Trimming left V 3 bases short and J 2 bases short, with 11 bases between. The CDR3 DNA follows: TGTGCCAGCAGTTTCGGGGGAACTACCTACAATGAGCAGTTCTTC. Protein: CASSFGGTTYNEQFF.

This clonotype appeared a few times. The J gene is TRBJ2-7, the V gene TRBV28, with 8 nucleotides matching TRBD1. Germline loops: CDR1 MDHEN, CDR2 SYDVKM. V lost 6 bases to trimming and J lost 3 bases; unmatched junction nucleotides: 7. The CDR3 totals 14 residues. CDR3 amino acids: CASRGTGYSYEQYF. DNA for the CDR3: TGTGCCAGCAGAGGGACAGGTTATAGCTACGAGCAGTACTTC.

This clonotype was observed at least ten times. The chain uses TRBV18 and TRBJ2-5; unclear D gene. V was trimmed by 2 bases and J by 0 bases, leaving 4 bases between them. The length of the CDR3 is 13 residues. Germline loops: CDR1 KGHSH, CDR2 LQKENI. CDR3 sequence: CASSPTHQETQYF. Written as DNA, the CDR3 is TGTGCCAGCTCACCAACCCACCAAGAGACCCAGTACTTC.

Ten or more counts support this clonotype. A read error may produce the germline difference seen at one junction end. J is TRBJ2-3 and V is TRBV7-7; a weak D match, TRBD2 (6 bases). From germline, CDR1 is SSHAT and CDR2 FNYEAQ (reference sequence). This CDR3 has 15 amino acids. CDR3 protein: CASSPPGGGTDTQYF. CDR3 coding DNA: TGTGCTAGCAGCCCGCCAGGCGGGGGCACAGATACGCAGTATTTT. Drawing the rest from reference TRBV7-7 and TRBJ2-3, the complete variable domain is GAGVSQSPRYKVTKRGQDVTLRCDPISSHATLYWYQQALGQGPEFLTYFNYEAQPDKSGLPSDRFSAERPEGSISTLTIQRTEQRDSAMYRCASSPPGGGTDTQYFGPGTRLTVL.

This clonotype was seen repeatedly, ten times or more. V usage is TRBV20-1 and J usage is TRBJ1-1; tentative D call: TRBD1 (5 bases). Germline V gene data show CDR1 as DFQATT and CDR2 as SNEGSKA (reference sequence). Trimming pared 0 bases from V and 0 bases from J, leaving 17 bases between. This CDR3 region has 17 residues. CDR3 protein: CSARDPSKGIMNTEAFF. CDR3 coding DNA: TGCAGTGCTAGAGACCCGAGCAAGGGGATCATGAACACTGAAGCTTTCTTT.

This chain joins TRBV5-5 and TRBJ1-6; no definite D call. Deletions cut 5 bases from V and 7 bases from J, with 10 bases between. This CDR3 is 13 amino acids long. The V gene's germline CDR1 is SGHKS and CDR2 YYEKEE (reference sequence). CDR3 sequence (DNA): TGTGCCAGCAGGACCCACTTAAATTCACCCCTCCACTTT. The encoded protein is CASRTHLNSPLHF.